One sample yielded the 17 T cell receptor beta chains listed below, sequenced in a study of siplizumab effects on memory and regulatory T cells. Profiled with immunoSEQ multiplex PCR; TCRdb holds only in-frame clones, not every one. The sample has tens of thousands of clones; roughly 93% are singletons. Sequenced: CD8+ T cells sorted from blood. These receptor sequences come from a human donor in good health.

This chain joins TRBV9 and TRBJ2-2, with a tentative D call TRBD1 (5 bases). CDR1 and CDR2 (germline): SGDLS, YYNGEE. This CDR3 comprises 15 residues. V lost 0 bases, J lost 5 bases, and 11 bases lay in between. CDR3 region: CASSVEDTITGELFF. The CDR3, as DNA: TGTGCCAGCAGCGTAGAGGACACCATTACCGGGGAGCTGTTTTTT.

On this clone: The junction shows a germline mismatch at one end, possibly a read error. CDR3 nucleotide sequence: TGTGCTAGCAGCTTAGGGCAGGGGACGTACAATGAGCAGTTCTTC. Translation gives CASSLGQGTYNEQFF. This chain connects TRBV7-7 to TRBJ2-1, with D tentatively TRBD1 (6 bases). Germline values: CDR1 SSHAT, CDR2 FNYEAQ (reference sequence). The CDR3 extends over 15 amino acids.

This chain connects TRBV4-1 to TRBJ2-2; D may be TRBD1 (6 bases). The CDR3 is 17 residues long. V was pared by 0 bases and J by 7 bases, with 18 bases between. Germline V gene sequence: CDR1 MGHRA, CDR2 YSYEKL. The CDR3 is CASSQDSGTRVSGELFF. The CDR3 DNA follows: TGCGCCAGCAGCCAAGATTCAGGGACAAGGGTTAGCGGGGAGCTGTTTTTT.

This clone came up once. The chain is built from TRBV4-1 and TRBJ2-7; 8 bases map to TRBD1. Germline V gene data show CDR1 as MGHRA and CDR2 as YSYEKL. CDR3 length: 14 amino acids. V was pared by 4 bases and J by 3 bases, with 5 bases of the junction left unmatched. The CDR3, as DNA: TGCGCCAGCAGCCCCGGACAGGGAATCTACGAGCAGTACTTC. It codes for CASSPGQGIYEQYF.

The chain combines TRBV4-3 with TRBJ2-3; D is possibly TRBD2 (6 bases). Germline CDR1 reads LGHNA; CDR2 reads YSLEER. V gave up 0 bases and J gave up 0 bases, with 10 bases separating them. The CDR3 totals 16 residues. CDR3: CASSQDRTTSTDTQYF. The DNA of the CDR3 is TGCGCCAGCAGCCAAGATCGGACTACTAGCACAGATACGCAGTATTTT.

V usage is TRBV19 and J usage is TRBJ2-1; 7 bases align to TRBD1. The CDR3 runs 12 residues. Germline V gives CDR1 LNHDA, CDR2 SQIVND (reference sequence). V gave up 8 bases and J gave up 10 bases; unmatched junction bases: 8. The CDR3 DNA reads TGTGCCAGTGCACAGGGGTTTAGGGAGCAGTTCTTC. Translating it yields CASAQGFREQFF.

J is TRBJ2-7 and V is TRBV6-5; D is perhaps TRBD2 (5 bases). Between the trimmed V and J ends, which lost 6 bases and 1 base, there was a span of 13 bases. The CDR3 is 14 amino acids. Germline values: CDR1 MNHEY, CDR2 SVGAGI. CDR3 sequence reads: CASSVGRGSYEQYF. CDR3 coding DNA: TGTGCCAGCAGCGTCGGACGGGGTTCCTACGAGCAGTACTTC.

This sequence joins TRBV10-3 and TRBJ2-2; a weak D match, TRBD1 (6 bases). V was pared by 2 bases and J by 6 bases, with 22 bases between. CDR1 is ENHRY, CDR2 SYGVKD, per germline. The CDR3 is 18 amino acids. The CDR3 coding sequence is TGTGCCATCAGTGAGCGGGCCCAGGGGCGCCCCTTTGCCGGGGAGCTGTTTTTT. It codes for CAISERAQGRPFAGELFF.

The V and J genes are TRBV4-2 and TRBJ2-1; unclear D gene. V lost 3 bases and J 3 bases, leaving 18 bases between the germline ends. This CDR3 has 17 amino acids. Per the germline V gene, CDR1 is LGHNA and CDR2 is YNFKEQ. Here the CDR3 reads CASSHPPFGPNYNEQFF. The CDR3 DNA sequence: TGTGCCAGCAGCCACCCCCCCTTCGGACCTAACTACAATGAGCAGTTCTTC.

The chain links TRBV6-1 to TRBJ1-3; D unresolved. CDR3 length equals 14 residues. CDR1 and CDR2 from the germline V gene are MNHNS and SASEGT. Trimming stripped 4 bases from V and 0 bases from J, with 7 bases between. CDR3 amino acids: CASSGGSSGNTIYF. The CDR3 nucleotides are TGTGCCAGCAGTGGAGGGAGCTCTGGAAACACCATATATTTT.

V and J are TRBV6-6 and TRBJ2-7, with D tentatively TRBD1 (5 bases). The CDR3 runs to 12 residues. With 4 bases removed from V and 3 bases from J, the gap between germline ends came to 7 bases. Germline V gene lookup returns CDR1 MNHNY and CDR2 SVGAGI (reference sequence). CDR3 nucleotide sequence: TGTGCCAGCAGTTCCGACAGCTACGAGCAGTACTTC. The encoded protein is CASSSDSYEQYF.

The CDR3, as DNA: TGTGCCAGCAGCTCCGGCCCCCTGCGGGAGAGGATGAATGAGCAGTTCTTC. Residues: CASSSGPLRERMNEQFF. The J gene is TRBJ2-1, the V gene TRBV11-3; 7 bases are shared with TRBD2. V lost 4 bases to trimming and J lost 7 bases; unmatched junction nucleotides: 16. Germline V gene data show CDR1 as SGHNT and CDR2 as YENEEA. This CDR3 spans 17 amino acids. Drawing the rest from reference TRBV11-3 and TRBJ2-1, the complete variable domain is EAGVVQSPRYKIIEKKQPVAFWCNPISGHNTLYWYLQNLGQGPELLIRYENEEAVDDSQLPKDRFSAERLKGVDSTLKIQPAELGDSAVYLCASSSGPLRERMNEQFFGPGTRLTVL.

This chain's CDR3 is CAWDSGTGGRSETQYF. The CDR3, as DNA: TGTGCCTGGGACTCTGGAACTGGGGGTAGGTCGGAGACCCAGTACTTC. J is TRBJ2-5 and V is TRBV30, with D perhaps matching TRBD1 or TRBD2 (5 bases each). In germline, CDR1 is GTSNPN, CDR2 SVGIG (reference sequence). The V end lost 5 bases, the J end lost 5 bases, and 24 bases lay between the germline ends. The CDR3 has 16 amino acids.

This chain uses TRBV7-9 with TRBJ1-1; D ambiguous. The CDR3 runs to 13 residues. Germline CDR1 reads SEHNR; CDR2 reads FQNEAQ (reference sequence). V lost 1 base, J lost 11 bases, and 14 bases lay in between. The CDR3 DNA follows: TGTGCCAGCAGCTTAGAGGGCCCCGTTCTGGCTTTCTTT. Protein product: CASSLEGPVLAFF.

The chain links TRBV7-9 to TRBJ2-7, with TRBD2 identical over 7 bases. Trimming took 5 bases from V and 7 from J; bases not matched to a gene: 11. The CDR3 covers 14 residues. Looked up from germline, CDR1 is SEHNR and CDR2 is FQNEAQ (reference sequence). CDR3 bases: TGTGCCAGCAGCCGCAGCGGGACTGCGCCGGAGCAGTACTTC. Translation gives CASSRSGTAPEQYF. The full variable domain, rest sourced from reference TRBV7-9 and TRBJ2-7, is DTGVSQNPRHKITKRGQNVTFRCDPISEHNRLYWYRQTLGQGPEFLTYFQNEAQLEKSRLLSDRFSAERPKGSFSTLEIQRTEQGDSAMYLCASSRSGTAPEQYFGPGTRLTVT.

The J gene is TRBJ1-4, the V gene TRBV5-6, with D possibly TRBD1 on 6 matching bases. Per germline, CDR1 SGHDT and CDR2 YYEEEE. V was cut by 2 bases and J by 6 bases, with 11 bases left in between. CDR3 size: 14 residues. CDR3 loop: CASSFGGPDEKLFF. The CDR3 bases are TGTGCCAGCAGCTTCGGGGGCCCTGATGAAAAACTGTTTTTT.

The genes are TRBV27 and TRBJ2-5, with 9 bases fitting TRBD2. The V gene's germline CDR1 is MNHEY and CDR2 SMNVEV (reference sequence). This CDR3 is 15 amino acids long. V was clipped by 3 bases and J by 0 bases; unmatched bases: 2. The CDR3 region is CASSFPSGNQETQYF. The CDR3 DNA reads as TGTGCCAGCAGTTTTCCTAGCGGGAACCAAGAGACCCAGTACTTC.